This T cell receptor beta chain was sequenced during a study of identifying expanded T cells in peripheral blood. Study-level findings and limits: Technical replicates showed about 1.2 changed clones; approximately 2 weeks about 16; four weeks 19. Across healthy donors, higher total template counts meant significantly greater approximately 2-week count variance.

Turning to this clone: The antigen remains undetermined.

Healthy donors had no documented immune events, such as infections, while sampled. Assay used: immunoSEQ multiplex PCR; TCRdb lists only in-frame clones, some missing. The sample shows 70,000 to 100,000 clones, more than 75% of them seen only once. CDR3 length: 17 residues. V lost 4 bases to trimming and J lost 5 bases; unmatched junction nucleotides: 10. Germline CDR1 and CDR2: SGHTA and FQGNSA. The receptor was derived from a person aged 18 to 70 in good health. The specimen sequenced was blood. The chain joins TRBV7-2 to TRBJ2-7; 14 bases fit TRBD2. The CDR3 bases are TGTGCCAGCAGCTCGGGGACTAGCGGGGGAGCCCGGGACGAGCAGTACTTC. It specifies CASSSGTSGGARDEQYF.